The 30 T cell receptor beta chains below come from one sample, sequenced in a study of OX40 agonist ivuxolimab in advanced cancers. Method: immunoSEQ multiplex PCR; TCRdb's copy keeps in-frame clones and lacks some. The repertoire has about 51,000 clones, around 81% of them found once; the top ten carry about 3%. The sequenced sample was CD4+ or CD8+ T cells sorted from blood, obtained in a trial of the OX40 agonist ivuxolimab. These receptors came from an adult with an advanced solid tumor such as melanoma, head and neck, liver or kidney cancer.

This chain uses TRBV5-1 with TRBJ2-2; no reliable D call. V dropped 1 base and J dropped 0 bases, with 7 bases sitting between them. This CDR3 is built from 15 residues. The germline gives CDR1 SGHRS, CDR2 YFSETQ. The CDR3 sequence: CASSLNRPNTGELFF. CDR3 sequence (DNA): TGCGCCAGCAGCTTGAACAGACCGAACACCGGGGAGCTGTTTTTT.

The V gene is TRBV9, the J gene TRBJ2-3; 7 nucleotides align to TRBD2. Per the germline V gene, CDR1 is SGDLS and CDR2 is YYNGEE. The V segment lost 4 bases and the J segment 2 bases; nucleotides outside the gene matches: 4. The CDR3 extends over 14 amino acids. In DNA, the CDR3 is TGTGCCAGCAGCCCAAGCGGGGTCACAGATACGCAGTATTTT. Encoded protein: CASSPSGVTDTQYF.

The J gene is TRBJ2-4, the V gene TRBV7-2, with a tentative D call TRBD1 (5 bases). The V end lost 5 bases, the J end lost 0 bases, and 8 bases lay between the germline ends. The CDR3 extends over 14 amino acids. The V gene's germline CDR1 is SGHTA and CDR2 FQGNSA. As DNA, the CDR3 is TGTGCCAGCAGCGGCAGGGTAGCCAAAAACATTCAGTACTTC. Encoded protein: CASSGRVAKNIQYF.

This chain uses TRBV4-1 with TRBJ1-2; the D gene is possibly TRBD1 (5 bases). Trimming stripped 3 bases from V and 4 bases from J, with 12 bases between. Germline V lookup: CDR1 MGHRA, CDR2 YSYEKL. The CDR3 spans 14 residues. The CDR3 loop reads CASSQGPLPYGYTF. The CDR3 nucleotides are TGCGCCAGCAGCCAGGGACCTCTTCCCTATGGCTACACCTTC.

The chain has TRBV19 and TRBJ2-2; possibly TRBD1 for D (6 bases). Germline V gene data show CDR1 as LNHDA and CDR2 as SQIVND (reference sequence). Trimming shortened V by 3 bases and J by 6 bases, and 20 bases separated the two germline ends. The CDR3 runs to 17 residues. DNA of the CDR3: TGTGCCAGTAGTATGGGTATCAGGGGTGCCACCGCCGGGGAGCTGTTTTTT. It translates to CASSMGIRGATAGELFF.

The chain is built from TRBV7-9 and TRBJ1-2; TRBD1 agrees at 9 bases. Germline lookup yields CDR1 SEHNR and CDR2 FQNEAQ (reference sequence). With V trimmed by 5 bases and J by 2 bases, 3 bases remained unmatched. This CDR3 is built from 14 residues. In DNA form, the CDR3 reads TGTGCCAGCAGCACCGGGACAGGGAACTATGGCTACACCTTC. Encoded protein: CASSTGTGNYGYTF.

The chain uses TRBV2 and TRBJ2-1; D is uncertain. Germline CDR1 and CDR2: SNHLY and FYNNEI. V dropped 1 base and J dropped 10 bases, with 11 bases sitting between them. This CDR3 is built from 13 residues. CDR3 protein: CASSEDSALEQFF. The CDR3 nucleotides read TGTGCCAGCAGTGAAGACTCGGCACTGGAGCAGTTCTTC.

This chain connects TRBV18 to TRBJ1-3; 9 bases are shared with TRBD1. The V gene end was trimmed by 6 bases and the J gene end by 2 bases; junction bases not matched to a gene: 8. The V gene's germline CDR1 is KGHSH and CDR2 LQKENI. This CDR3 is 16 amino acids long. The DNA of the CDR3 is TGTGCCAGCTCTCTCTCCGGGACAGGGACTGGAAACACCATATATTTT. It yields the protein CASSLSGTGTGNTIYF.

This clone was seen just once. The rearrangement joins TRBV5-6 to TRBJ1-2; D is uncertain. Between the trimmed V and J ends, which lost 1 base and 1 base, there was a span of 11 bases. The CDR3 consists of 15 residues. Germline CDR1 and CDR2: SGHDT and YYEEEE. DNA of the CDR3: TGTGCCAGCAGCTTGTTTCAGTCCCTTAACTATGGCTACACCTTC. This gives the protein CASSLFQSLNYGYTF.

The chain carries TRBV7-9 and TRBJ1-1, with D unresolved. CDR3 length: 16 residues. The V and J ends lost 1 base and 5 bases respectively, with 17 bases between them. CDR1 and CDR2 (germline): SEHNR, FQNEAQ (reference sequence). CDR3 coding DNA: TGTGCCAGCAGCTTAGGATTGGATCCTGGTCGGACTGAAGCTTTCTTT. Amino acid sequence: CASSLGLDPGRTEAFF. Full variable domain (outside the CDR3, taken from reference TRBV7-9 and TRBJ1-1): DTGVSQNPRHKITKRGQNVTFRCDPISEHNRLYWYRQTLGQGPEFLTYFQNEAQLEKSRLLSDRFSAERPKGSFSTLEIQRTEQGDSAMYLCASSLGLDPGRTEAFFGQGTRLTVV.

V and J are TRBV5-8 and TRBJ1-4; D is unclear. Germline V lookup: CDR1 SGHTS, CDR2 YDEGEE. This CDR3 has 17 amino acids. V gave up 3 bases and J gave up 6 bases, with 21 bases separating them. The CDR3 reads CASSSTLTPSIHEKLFF. In nucleotides, the CDR3 is TGTGCCAGCAGCTCCACTCTTACACCCTCAATCCATGAAAAACTGTTTTTT.

The chain is built from TRBV11-3 and TRBJ2-1; TRBD1 might be the D (6 bases). V was shortened by 4 bases and J by 4 bases, with 14 bases between the two germline ends. The CDR3 extends over 15 amino acids. Germline V lookup: CDR1 SGHNT, CDR2 YENEEA. The CDR3 coding sequence is TGTGCCAGCAGCTCGGGACAATTCGTTTACAATGAGCAGTTCTTC. Its translation is CASSSGQFVYNEQFF.

J is TRBJ1-2 and V is TRBV7-2, with D unclear. Germline CDR1 and CDR2: SGHTA and FQGNSA. The CDR3 sequence is 18 residues long. Deletions cut 5 bases from V and 0 bases from J, with 22 bases between. CDR3 protein: CASSPPRPSRVPNYGYTF. The CDR3 DNA reads TGTGCCAGCAGCCCTCCACGCCCGTCCCGCGTACCTAACTATGGCTACACCTTC.

The chain joins TRBV7-3 to TRBJ1-1, with 7 bases identical to TRBD1. The V segment lost 5 bases and the J segment 9 bases; nucleotides outside the gene matches: 9. The CDR3 loop spans 13 amino acids. CDR1 and CDR2 from the germline V gene are SGHTA and FQGTGA. CDR3 in amino acids: CASSPRQGGKAFF. Here the CDR3 DNA reads TGTGCCAGCAGCCCCCGACAGGGAGGTAAAGCTTTCTTT.

The chain joins TRBV19 to TRBJ1-5, with D possibly being TRBD1 (5 bases). This CDR3 has 14 amino acids. Germline loops: CDR1 LNHDA, CDR2 SQIVND (reference sequence). V was trimmed by 5 bases and J by 5 bases, leaving 13 bases between them. This chain's CDR3 is CASSALGVDQPQHF. The CDR3 bases are TGTGCCAGTAGTGCCTTGGGGGTGGATCAGCCCCAGCATTTT.

The J gene is TRBJ2-1, the V gene TRBV4-2; possibly TRBD2 for D (5 bases). The V end was cut by 1 base, the J end by 4 bases, with 14 bases between. Germline lookup yields CDR1 LGHNA and CDR2 YNFKEQ. This CDR3 region has 16 residues. Written as DNA, the CDR3 is TGTGCCAGCAGCCAAGTAAGGACTTACGGGTACAATGAGCAGTTCTTC. The encoded protein is CASSQVRTYGYNEQFF.

The CDR3 sequence is CASSLGGPEAFF. CDR3 DNA: TGTGCCAGCAGCTTGGGGGGGCCTGAAGCTTTCTTT. The rearrangement uses TRBV7-2 and TRBJ1-1, with D perhaps matching TRBD1 (6 bases). The germline gives CDR1 SGHTA, CDR2 FQGNSA. V lost 3 bases and J lost 6, with 8 bases in between. The CDR3 length is 12 residues.

The chain recombines TRBV5-1 with TRBJ2-7; no definite D call. CDR1 is SGHRS, CDR2 YFSETQ, per germline. V was cut by 5 bases and J by 3 bases, with 12 bases left in between. CDR3 size: 13 residues. This chain's CDR3 is CASRAPPGYEQYF. The CDR3 DNA reads as TGCGCCAGCAGGGCACCGCCCGGCTACGAGCAGTACTTC.

This clone was picked up one time. The chain uses TRBV19 and TRBJ2-6; D may match TRBD1 or TRBD2 (6 bases each). V was trimmed by 6 bases and J by 0 bases, leaving 18 bases between them. The CDR3 is 18 amino acids. Germline V gene sequence: CDR1 LNHDA, CDR2 SQIVND (reference sequence). The CDR3 protein is CASRFGPGALSGANVLTF. The CDR3 bases are TGTGCCAGTAGATTCGGTCCGGGGGCTCTCTCTGGGGCCAACGTCCTGACTTTC.

The CDR3 coding sequence is TGTGCCAGCAGCTTAACAGGGGTGCCAGATACGCAGTATTTT. Translated, it gives CASSLTGVPDTQYF. This chain joins TRBV7-2 and TRBJ2-3, with 7 bases matching TRBD1. J gave up 4 bases and V 2 bases, and 3 bases lay outside the gene matches. The CDR3 loop spans 14 amino acids. Germline V gene data show CDR1 as SGHTA and CDR2 as FQGNSA.

The rearrangement uses TRBV5-1 and TRBJ1-6; TRBD1 might be the D (5 bases). CDR3 length: 18 amino acids. CDR1 and CDR2 (germline): SGHRS, YFSETQ. Trimming stripped 5 bases from V and 0 bases from J, with 18 bases between. The CDR3 nucleotides are TGCGCCAGCAGTCTTGAGGGTGTCGGGGGCTCCTATAATTCACCCCTCCACTTT. It translates to CASSLEGVGGSYNSPLHF.

The rearrangement joins TRBV7-2 to TRBJ1-5; D gene ambiguous. This CDR3 region has 15 residues. CDR1 and CDR2 (germline): SGHTA, FQGNSA. V gave up 3 bases and J gave up 3 bases, with 12 bases separating them. CDR3 DNA: TGTGCCAGCAGCTTGGAGACCGCCCCCAATCAGCCCCAGCATTTT. Its translation is CASSLETAPNQPQHF.

The chain carries TRBV19 and TRBJ1-5; D gene ambiguous. Trimming removed 5 bases at V and 7 bases at J, with 12 bases between. CDR3 size: 13 residues. Germline CDR1 and CDR2: LNHDA and SQIVND (reference sequence). CDR3 nucleotides: TGTGCCAGTAGTTATGGTTACGGGCAGCCCCAGCATTTT. Its protein product is CASSYGYGQPQHF.

This sequence joins TRBV7-9 and TRBJ1-2; D gene unclear. The CDR3 runs 13 residues. Germline CDR1 and CDR2: SEHNR and FQNEAQ (reference sequence). V gave up 3 bases and J gave up 6 bases, with 11 bases separating them. The CDR3 protein is CASSFSDKDGYTF. The CDR3, as DNA: TGTGCCAGCAGCTTTAGTGACAAGGATGGCTACACCTTC. The variable domain in full, completed from reference TRBV7-9 and TRBJ1-2, reads DTGVSQNPRHKITKRGQNVTFRCDPISEHNRLYWYRQTLGQGPEFLTYFQNEAQLEKSRLLSDRFSAERPKGSFSTLEIQRTEQGDSAMYLCASSFSDKDGYTFGSGTRLTVV.

The rearrangement links TRBV2 to TRBJ2-3, with 10 bases matching TRBD2. The germline V gene encodes CDR1 SNHLY and CDR2 FYNNEI. The CDR3 is 15 amino acids. Unmatched junction bases numbered 6, after V lost 7 bases and J lost 2 bases. CDR3 region: CASNFLAGDTDTQYF. CDR3 DNA sequence: TGTGCCAGCAATTTTCTAGCGGGAGACACAGATACGCAGTATTTT. The complete variable domain, with remaining parts taken from reference TRBV2 and TRBJ2-3, reads EPEVTQTPSHQVTQMGQEVILRCVPISNHLYFYWYRQILGQKVEFLVSFYNNEISEKSEIFDDQFSVERPDGSNFTLKIRSTKLEDSAMYFCASNFLAGDTDTQYFGPGTRLTVL.

The chain uses TRBV6-5 and TRBJ2-7; D may match TRBD1 or TRBD2 (6 bases each). Germline V lookup: CDR1 MNHEY, CDR2 SVGAGI. V shed 5 bases and J shed 4 bases, with 18 bases lying between them. The CDR3 extends over 15 amino acids. The CDR3 reads CASSARRGPRYEQYF. CDR3 DNA: TGTGCCAGCAGTGCCCGCCGGGGGCCTCGATACGAGCAGTACTTC.

This clone has only one observation. J is TRBJ2-5 and V is TRBV11-2, with D possibly TRBD2 on 7 matching bases. Germline loops: CDR1 SGHAT, CDR2 FQNNGV. CDR3 size: 16 residues. Between the trimmed V and J ends, which lost 3 bases and 2 bases, there was a span of 16 bases. The CDR3 spells CASSFGAGAIQETQYF. The CDR3 DNA follows: TGTGCCAGCAGCTTTGGTGCGGGGGCCATTCAAGAGACCCAGTACTTC.

This chain joins TRBV18 and TRBJ1-2; tentatively, D is TRBD1 (5 bases). The V gene's germline CDR1 is KGHSH and CDR2 LQKENI. V was pared by 2 bases and J by 3 bases, with 10 bases between. The CDR3 sequence is 14 residues long. The CDR3 spells CASSPIGTDYGYTF. DNA of the CDR3: TGTGCCAGCTCACCAATAGGGACGGACTATGGCTACACCTTC.

V and J are TRBV6-5 and TRBJ2-1; D not certain. The CDR3 consists of 15 residues. Germline V CDR1 and CDR2: MNHEY, SVGAGI. The V end was cut by 2 bases, the J end by 0 bases, with 8 bases between. CDR3 protein: CASSYGRSSYNEQFF. The CDR3 DNA is TGTGCCAGCAGTTACGGCCGAAGCTCCTACAATGAGCAGTTCTTC.

This clone came up once. This rearrangement joins TRBV28 to TRBJ2-3; no clear D. This CDR3 region has 15 residues. V was cut by 3 bases and J by 1 base, with 11 bases left in between. The germline CDR1 and CDR2 sequences are MDHEN and SYDVKM. The CDR3 DNA reads TGTGCCAGCAGTTTTATTCCGGACCGCACAGATACGCAGTATTTT. Its protein product is CASSFIPDRTDTQYF.